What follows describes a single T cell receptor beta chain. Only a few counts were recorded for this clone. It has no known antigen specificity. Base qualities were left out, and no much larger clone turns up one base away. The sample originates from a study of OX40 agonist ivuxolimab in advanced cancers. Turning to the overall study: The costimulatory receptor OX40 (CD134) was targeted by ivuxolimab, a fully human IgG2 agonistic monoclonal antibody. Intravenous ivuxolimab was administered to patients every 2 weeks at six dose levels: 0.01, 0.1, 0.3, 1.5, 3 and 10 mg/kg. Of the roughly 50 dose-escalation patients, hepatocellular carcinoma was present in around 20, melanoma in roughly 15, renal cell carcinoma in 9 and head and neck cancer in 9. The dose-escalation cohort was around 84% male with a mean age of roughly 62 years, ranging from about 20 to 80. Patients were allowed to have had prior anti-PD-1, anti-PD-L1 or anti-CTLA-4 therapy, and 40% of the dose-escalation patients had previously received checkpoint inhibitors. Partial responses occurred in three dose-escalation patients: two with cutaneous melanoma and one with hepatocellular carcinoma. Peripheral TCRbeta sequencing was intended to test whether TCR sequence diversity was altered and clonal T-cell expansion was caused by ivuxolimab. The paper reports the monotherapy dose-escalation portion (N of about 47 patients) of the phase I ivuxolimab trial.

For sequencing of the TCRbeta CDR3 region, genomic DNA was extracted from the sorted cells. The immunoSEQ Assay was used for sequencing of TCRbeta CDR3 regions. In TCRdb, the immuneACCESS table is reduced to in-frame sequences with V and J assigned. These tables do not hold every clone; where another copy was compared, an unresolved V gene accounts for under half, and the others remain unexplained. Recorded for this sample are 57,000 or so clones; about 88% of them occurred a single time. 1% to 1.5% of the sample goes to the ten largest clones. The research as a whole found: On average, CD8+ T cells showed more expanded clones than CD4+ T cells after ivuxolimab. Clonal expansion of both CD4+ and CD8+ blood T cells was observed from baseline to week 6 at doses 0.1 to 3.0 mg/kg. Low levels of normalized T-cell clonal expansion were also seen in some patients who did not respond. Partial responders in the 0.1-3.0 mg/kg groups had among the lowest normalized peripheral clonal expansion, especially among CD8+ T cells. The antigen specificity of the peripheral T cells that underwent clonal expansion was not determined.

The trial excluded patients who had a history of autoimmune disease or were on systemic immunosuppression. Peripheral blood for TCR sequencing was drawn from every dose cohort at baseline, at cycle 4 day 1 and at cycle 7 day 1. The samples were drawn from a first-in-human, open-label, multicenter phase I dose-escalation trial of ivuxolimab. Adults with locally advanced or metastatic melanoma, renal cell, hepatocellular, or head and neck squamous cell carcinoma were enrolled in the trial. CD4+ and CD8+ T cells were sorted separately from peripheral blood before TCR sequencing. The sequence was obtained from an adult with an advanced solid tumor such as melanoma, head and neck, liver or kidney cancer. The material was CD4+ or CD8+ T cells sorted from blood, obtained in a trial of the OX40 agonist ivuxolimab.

The CDR3 here reads CASSPRMNTEAFF. The DNA sequence reads TGTGCCAGCAGCCCCAGAATGAACACTGAAGCTTTCTTT. The rearrangement combines TRBV5-5 with TRBJ1-1; there is no confident call for the D gene. Including cysteine and phenylalanine, the CDR3 has 13 amino acids. CDR3 DNA is the only sequence kept; it has 39 bases, read in frame from the first base. The trim is 4 bases for V and 0 bases for J, with a gap of 7 bases between the germline ends. The germline V gene (reference sequence) supplies CDR1 SGHKS and CDR2 YYEKEE.